This TCR beta chain was sequenced in a study of T cells in localized non-small cell lung cancer. Assay: immunoSEQ multiplex PCR; the TCRdb copy retains only in-frame clones and omits some. The sample consists of around 40,000 clones, 75% to 90% of them appearing once. Notes on the study in general: There was higher T cell clonality in uninvolved adjacent lung than in tumor, and it was highest there. Median roughly 57 top-100 tumor clones were shared with paired adjacent lung.

This clone has just one count. Its antigen is currently unknown. The V gene end was trimmed by 1 base and the J gene end by 0 bases; junction bases not matched to a gene: 6. The germline CDR1 and CDR2 sequences are MGHRA and YSYEKL. The length of the CDR3 is 17 residues. The material sequenced was peripheral blood, taken before any cancer treatment. This sequence was found in a man aged 40 to 70 with stage I lung adenocarcinoma. The chain has TRBV4-1 and TRBJ1-5, with 7 bases aligning to TRBD1. The CDR3 spells CASSQGQGAYSNQPQHF. DNA of the CDR3: TGCGCCAGCAGCCAAGGACAGGGTGCCTATAGCAATCAGCCCCAGCATTTT.